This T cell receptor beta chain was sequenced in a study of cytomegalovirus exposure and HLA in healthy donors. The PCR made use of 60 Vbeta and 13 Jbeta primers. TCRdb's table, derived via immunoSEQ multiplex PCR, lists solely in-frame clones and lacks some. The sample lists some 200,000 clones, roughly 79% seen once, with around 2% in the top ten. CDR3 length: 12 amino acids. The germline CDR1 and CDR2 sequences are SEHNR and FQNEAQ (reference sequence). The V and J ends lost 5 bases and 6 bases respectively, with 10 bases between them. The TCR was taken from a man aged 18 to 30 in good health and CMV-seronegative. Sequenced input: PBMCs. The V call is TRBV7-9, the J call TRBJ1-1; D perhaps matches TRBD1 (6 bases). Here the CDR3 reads CASSADSAEAFF. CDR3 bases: TGTGCCAGCAGCGCGGACAGCGCTGAAGCTTTCTTT. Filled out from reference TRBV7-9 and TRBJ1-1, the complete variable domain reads DTGVSQNPRHKITKRGQNVTFRCDPISEHNRLYWYRQTLGQGPEFLTYFQNEAQLEKSRLLSDRFSAERPKGSFSTLEIQRTEQGDSAMYLCASSADSAEAFFGQGTRLTVV.